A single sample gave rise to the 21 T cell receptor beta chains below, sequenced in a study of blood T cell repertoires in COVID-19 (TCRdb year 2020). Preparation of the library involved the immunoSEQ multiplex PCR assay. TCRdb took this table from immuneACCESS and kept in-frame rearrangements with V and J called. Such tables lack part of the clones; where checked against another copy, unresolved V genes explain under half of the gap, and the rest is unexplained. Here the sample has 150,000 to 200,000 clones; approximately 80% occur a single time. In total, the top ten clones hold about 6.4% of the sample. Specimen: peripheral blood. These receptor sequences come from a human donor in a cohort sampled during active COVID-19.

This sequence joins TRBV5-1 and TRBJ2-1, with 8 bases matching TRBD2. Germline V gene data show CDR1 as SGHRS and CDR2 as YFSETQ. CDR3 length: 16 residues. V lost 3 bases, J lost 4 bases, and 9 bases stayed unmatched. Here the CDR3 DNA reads TGCGCCAGCAGCTCGCCTGAAGCGGGGGCATACAATGAGCAGTTCTTC. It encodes CASSSPEAGAYNEQFF.

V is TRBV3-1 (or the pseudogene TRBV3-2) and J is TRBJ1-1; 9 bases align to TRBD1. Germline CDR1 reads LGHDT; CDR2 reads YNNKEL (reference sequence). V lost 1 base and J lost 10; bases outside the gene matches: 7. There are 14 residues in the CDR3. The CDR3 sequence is CASSQVPGQGGAFF. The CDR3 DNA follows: TGTGCCAGCAGCCAAGTACCGGGACAGGGTGGAGCTTTCTTT.

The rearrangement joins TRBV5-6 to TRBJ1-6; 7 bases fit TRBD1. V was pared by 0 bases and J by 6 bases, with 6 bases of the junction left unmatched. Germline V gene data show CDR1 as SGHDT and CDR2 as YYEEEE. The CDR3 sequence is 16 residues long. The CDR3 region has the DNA TGTGCCAGCAGCTTGGACAGGGGAGGTGGTAATTCACCCCTCCACTTT. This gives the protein CASSLDRGGGNSPLHF.

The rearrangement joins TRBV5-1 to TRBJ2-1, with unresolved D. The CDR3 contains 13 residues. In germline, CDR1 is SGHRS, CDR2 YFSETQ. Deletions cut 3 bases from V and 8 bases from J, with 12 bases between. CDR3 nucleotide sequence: TGCGCCAGCAGCTCTGACTTTTCCGATGAGCAGTTCTTC. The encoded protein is CASSSDFSDEQFF.

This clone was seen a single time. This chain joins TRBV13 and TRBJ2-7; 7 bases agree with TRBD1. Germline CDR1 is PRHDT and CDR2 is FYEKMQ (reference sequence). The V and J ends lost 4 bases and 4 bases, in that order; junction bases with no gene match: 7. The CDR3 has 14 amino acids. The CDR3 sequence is CASSSRQGTYEQYF. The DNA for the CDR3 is TGTGCCAGCAGCTCCCGACAGGGTACGTACGAGCAGTACTTC.

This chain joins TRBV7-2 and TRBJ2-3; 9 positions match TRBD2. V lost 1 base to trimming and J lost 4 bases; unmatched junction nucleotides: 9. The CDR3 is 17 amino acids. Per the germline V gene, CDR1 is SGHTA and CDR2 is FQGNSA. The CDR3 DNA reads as TGTGCCAGCAGCTTAGGAACGCGGGGGGGCCGCGCAGATACGCAGTATTTT. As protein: CASSLGTRGGRADTQYF.

Written as DNA, the CDR3 is TGCGCCAGCAGCTTGAGAGGAGACACTGAAGCTTTCTTT. Translating gives CASSLRGDTEAFF. The rearrangement joins TRBV5-1 to TRBJ1-1; D remains ambiguous. The V end was cut by 1 base, the J end by 3 bases, with 7 bases between. In germline, CDR1 is SGHRS, CDR2 YFSETQ. CDR3 length: 13 residues.

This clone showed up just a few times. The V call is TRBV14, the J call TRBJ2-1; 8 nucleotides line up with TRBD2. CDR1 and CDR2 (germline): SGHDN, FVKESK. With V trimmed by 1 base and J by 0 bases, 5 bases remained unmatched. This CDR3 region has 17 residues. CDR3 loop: CASSQGRGGSSYNEQFF. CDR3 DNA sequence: TGTGCCAGCAGCCAAGGCCGCGGGGGGAGCTCCTACAATGAGCAGTTCTTC. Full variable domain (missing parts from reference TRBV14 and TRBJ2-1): EAGVTQFPSHSVIEKGQTVTLRCDPISGHDNLYWYRRVMGKEIKFLLHFVKESKQDESGMPNNRFLAERTGGTYSTLKVQPAELEDSGVYFCASSQGRGGSSYNEQFFGPGTRLTVL.

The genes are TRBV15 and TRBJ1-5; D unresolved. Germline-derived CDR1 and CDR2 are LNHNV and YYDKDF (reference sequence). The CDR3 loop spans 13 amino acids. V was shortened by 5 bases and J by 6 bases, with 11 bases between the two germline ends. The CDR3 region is CATSVDGSQPQHF. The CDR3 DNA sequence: TGTGCCACCAGCGTCGACGGGAGTCAGCCCCAGCATTTT.

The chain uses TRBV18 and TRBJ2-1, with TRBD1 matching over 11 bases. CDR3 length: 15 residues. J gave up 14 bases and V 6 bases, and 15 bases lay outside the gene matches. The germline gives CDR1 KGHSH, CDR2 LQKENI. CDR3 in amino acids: CASSQGTGGNGMKFF. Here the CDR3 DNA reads TGTGCCAGCTCCCAAGGGACAGGGGGGAATGGAATGAAGTTCTTC. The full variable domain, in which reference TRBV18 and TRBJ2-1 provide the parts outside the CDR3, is NAGVMQNPRHLVRRRGQEARLRCSPMKGHSHVYWYRQLPEEGLKFMVYLQKENIIDESGMPKERFSAEFPKEGPSILRIQQVVRGDSAAYFCASSQGTGGNGMKFFGPGTRLTVL.

The CDR3 DNA sequence: TGCGCCAGCAGCTTGGAGCAGGGGGCTTCCTATGGCTACACCTTC. Translated, it gives CASSLEQGASYGYTF. This chain joins TRBV5-1 and TRBJ1-2, with TRBD1 matching over 8 bases. Germline CDR1 is SGHRS and CDR2 is YFSETQ. V shed 0 bases and J 4 bases; nucleotides not matched to a gene: 5. The CDR3 consists of 15 residues. The variable domain in full, completed from reference TRBV5-1 and TRBJ1-2, reads KAGVTQTPRYLIKTRGQQVTLSCSPISGHRSVSWYQQTPGQGLQFLFEYFSETQRNKGNFPGRFSGRQFSNSRSEMNVSTLELGDSALYLCASSLEQGASYGYTFGSGTRLTVV.

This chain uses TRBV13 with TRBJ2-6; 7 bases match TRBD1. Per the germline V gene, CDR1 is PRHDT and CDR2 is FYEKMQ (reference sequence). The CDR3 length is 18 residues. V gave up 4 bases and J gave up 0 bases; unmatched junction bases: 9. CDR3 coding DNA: TGTGCCAGCAGCTCGGACAGGCGAGTGGACTCTGGGGCCAACGTCCTGACTTTC. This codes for CASSSDRRVDSGANVLTF. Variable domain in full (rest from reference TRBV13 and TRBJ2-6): AAGVIQSPRHLIKEKRETATLKCYPIPRHDTVYWYQQGPGQDPQFLISFYEKMQSDKGSIPDRFSAQQFSDYHSELNMSSLELGDSALYFCASSSDRRVDSGANVLTFGAGSRLTVL.

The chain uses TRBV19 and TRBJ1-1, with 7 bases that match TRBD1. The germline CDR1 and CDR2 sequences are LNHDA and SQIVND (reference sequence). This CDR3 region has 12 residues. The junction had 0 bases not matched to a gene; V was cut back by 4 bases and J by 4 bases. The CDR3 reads CASSNRGTEAFF. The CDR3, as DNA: TGTGCCAGTAGTAACAGGGGCACTGAAGCTTTCTTT.

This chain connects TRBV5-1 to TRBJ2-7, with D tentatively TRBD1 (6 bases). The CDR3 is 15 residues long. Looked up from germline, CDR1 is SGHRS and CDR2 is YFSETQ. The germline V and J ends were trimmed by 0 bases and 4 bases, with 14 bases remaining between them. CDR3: CASSLEGEYGYEQYF. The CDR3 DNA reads TGCGCCAGCAGCTTGGAGGGGGAATACGGATACGAGCAGTACTTC. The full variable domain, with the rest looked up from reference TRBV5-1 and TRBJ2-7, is KAGVTQTPRYLIKTRGQQVTLSCSPISGHRSVSWYQQTPGQGLQFLFEYFSETQRNKGNFPGRFSGRQFSNSRSEMNVSTLELGDSALYLCASSLEGEYGYEQYFGPGTRLTVT.

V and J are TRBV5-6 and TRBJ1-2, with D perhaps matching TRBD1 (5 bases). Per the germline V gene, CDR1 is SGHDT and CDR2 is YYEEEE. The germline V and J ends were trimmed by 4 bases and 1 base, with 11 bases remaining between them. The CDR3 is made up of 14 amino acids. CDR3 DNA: TGTGCCAGCAGCCTCCGGGGGGTTAACTATGGCTACACCTTC. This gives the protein CASSLRGVNYGYTF.

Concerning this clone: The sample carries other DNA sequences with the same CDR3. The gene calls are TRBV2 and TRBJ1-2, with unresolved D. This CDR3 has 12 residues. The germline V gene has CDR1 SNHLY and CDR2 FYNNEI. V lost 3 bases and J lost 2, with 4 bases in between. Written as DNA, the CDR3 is TGTGCCAGCAGTGACAGAAACTATGGCTACACCTTC. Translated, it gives CASSDRNYGYTF.

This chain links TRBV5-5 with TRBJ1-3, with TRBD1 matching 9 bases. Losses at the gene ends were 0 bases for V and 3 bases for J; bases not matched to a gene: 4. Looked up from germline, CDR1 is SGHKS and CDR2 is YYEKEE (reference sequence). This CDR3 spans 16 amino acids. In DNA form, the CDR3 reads TGTGCCAGCAGCTTGGAGGGACAGGGTAATGGAAACACCATATATTTT. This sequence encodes CASSLEGQGNGNTIYF.

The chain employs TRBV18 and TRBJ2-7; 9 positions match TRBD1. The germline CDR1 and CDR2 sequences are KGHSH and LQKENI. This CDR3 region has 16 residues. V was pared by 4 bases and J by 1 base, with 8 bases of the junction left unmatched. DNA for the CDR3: TGTGCCAGCTCACAATTCGGACAGGGGAGGTCCTACGAGCAGTACTTC. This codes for CASSQFGQGRSYEQYF. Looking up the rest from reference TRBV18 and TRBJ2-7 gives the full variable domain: NAGVMQNPRHLVRRRGQEARLRCSPMKGHSHVYWYRQLPEEGLKFMVYLQKENIIDESGMPKERFSAEFPKEGPSILRIQQVVRGDSAAYFCASSQFGQGRSYEQYFGPGTRLTVT.

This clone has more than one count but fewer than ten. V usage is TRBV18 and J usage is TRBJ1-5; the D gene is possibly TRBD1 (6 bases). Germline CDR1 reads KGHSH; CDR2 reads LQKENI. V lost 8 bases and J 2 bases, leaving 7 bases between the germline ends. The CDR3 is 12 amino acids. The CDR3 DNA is TGTGCCAGCAGGACAGGCAATCAGCCCCAGCATTTT. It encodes CASRTGNQPQHF.

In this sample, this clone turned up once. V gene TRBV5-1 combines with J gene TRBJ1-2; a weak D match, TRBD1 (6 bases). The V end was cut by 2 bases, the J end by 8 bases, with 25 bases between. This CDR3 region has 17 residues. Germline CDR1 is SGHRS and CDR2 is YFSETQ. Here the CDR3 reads CASSFPADSPGDGGYTF. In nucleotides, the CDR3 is TGCGCCAGCAGCTTCCCGGCGGACAGTCCTGGGGACGGCGGCTACACCTTC.

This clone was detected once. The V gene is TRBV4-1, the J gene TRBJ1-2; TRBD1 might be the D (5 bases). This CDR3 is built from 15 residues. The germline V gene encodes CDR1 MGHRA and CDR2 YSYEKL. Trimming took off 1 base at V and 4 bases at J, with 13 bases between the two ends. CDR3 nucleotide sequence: TGCGCCAGCAGCCAAGGACATGGGGGGGGCTATGGCTACACCTTC. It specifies CASSQGHGGGYGYTF.